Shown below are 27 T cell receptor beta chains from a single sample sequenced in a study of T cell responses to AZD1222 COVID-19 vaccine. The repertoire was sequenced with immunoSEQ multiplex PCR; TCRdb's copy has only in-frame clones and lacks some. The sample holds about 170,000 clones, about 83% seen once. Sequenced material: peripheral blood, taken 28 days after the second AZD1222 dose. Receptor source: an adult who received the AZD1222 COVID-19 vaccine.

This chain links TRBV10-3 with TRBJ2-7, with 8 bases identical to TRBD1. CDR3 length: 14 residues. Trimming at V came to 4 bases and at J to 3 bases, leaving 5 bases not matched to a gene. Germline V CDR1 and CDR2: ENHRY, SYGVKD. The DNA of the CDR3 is TGTGCCATCAGTGGGGACAGGACCCTCTACGAGCAGTACTTC. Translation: CAISGDRTLYEQYF.

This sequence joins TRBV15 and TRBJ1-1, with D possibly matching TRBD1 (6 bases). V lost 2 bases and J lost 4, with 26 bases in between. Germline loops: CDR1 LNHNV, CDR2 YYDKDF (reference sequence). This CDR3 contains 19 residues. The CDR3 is CATSRRRPGGHPVGTEAFF. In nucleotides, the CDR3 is TGTGCCACCAGCAGACGGCGGCCCGGGGGACACCCGGTAGGCACTGAAGCTTTCTTT.

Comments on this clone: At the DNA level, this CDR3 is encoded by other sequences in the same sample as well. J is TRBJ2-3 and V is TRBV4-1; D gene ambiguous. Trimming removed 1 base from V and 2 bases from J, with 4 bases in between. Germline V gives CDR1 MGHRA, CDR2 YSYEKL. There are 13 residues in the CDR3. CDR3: CASSQVLTDTQYF. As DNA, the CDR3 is TGCGCCAGCAGCCAAGTCCTCACAGATACGCAGTATTTT.

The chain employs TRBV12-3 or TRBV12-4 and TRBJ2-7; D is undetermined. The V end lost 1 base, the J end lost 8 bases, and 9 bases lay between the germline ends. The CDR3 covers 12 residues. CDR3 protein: CASSLVGYQQYF. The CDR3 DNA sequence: TGTGCCAGCAGTTTAGTAGGGTACCAGCAGTACTTC.

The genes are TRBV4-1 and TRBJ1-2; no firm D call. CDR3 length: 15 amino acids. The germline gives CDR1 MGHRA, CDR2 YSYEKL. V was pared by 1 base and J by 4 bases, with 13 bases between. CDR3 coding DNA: TGCGCCAGCAGCCAAGGTGCTCCCGGGATCTATGGCTACACCTTC. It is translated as CASSQGAPGIYGYTF.

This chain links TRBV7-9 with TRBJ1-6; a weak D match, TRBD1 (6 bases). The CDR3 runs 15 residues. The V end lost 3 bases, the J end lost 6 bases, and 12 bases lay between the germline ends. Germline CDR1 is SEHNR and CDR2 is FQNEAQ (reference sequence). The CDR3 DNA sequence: TGTGCCAGCAGCTTGGAGGGGGTTCCTAATTCACCCCTCCACTTT. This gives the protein CASSLEGVPNSPLHF.

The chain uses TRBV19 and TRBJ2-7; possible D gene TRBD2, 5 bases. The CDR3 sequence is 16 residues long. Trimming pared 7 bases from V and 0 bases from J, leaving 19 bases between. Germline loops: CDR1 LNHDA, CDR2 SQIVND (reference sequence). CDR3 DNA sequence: TGTGCCAGTACCCCCACCGCCGGGATGAGCTCCTACGAGCAGTACTTC. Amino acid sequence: CASTPTAGMSSYEQYF.

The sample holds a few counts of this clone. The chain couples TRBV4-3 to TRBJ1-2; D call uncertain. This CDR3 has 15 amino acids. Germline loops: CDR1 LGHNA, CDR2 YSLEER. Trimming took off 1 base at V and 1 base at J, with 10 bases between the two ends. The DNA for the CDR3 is TGCGCCAGCAGCCAAGTGGTGGAAGGTAACTATGGCTACACCTTC. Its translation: CASSQVVEGNYGYTF.

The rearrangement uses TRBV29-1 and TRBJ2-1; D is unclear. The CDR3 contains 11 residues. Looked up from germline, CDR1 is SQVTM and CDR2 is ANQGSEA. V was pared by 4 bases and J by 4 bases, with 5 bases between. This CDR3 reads CSVVSYNEQFF. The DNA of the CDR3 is TGCAGCGTTGTCAGTTACAATGAGCAGTTCTTC.

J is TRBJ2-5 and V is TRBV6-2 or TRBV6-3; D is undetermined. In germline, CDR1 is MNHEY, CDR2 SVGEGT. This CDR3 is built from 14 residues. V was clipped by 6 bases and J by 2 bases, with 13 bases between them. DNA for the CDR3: TGTGCCAGCAGCCCCCGACACTTTCAAGAGACCCAGTACTTC. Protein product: CASSPRHFQETQYF.

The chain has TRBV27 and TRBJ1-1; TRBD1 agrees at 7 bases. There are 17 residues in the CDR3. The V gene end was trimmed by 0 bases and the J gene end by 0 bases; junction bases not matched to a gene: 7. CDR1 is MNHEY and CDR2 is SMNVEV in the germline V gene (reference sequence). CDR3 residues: CASSLSGGGRMNTEAFF. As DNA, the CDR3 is TGTGCCAGCAGTTTATCGGGAGGGGGCCGAATGAACACTGAAGCTTTCTTT.

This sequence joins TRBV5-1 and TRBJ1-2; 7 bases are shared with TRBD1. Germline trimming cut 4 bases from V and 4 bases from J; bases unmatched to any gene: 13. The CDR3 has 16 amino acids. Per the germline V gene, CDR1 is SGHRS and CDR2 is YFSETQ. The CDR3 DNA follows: TGCGCCAGCAGCCGACAGGGCCGCGGGGAGGCCTATGGCTACACCTTC. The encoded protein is CASSRQGRGEAYGYTF.

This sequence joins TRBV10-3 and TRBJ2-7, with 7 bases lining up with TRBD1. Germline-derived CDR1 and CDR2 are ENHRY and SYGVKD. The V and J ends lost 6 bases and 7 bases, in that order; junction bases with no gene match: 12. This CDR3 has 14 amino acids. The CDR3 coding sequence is TGTGCCATCAGAGATTTGACAGGGATAGGTGAGCAGTACTTC. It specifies CAIRDLTGIGEQYF.

As DNA, the CDR3 is TGTGCCAGTAGTATGGACAGGGCGTATGGCTACACCTTC. Protein product: CASSMDRAYGYTF. This chain links TRBV19 with TRBJ1-2; 8 bases match TRBD1. CDR3 length: 13 residues. Germline V gives CDR1 LNHDA, CDR2 SQIVND (reference sequence). V shed 3 bases, J shed 5 bases, and the junction held 2 bases outside the gene matches.

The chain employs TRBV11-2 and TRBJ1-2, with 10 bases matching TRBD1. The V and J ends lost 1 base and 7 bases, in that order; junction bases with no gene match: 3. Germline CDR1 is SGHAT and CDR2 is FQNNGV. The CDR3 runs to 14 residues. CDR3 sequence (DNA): TGTGCCAGCAGCTTAGGGGACAGGGGCGGTGGCTACACCTTC. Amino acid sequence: CASSLGDRGGGYTF.

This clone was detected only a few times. CDR3 DNA sequence: TGTGCCAGCAGCTTTGGCCTCAGGGGGAGTGGAAACACCATATATTTT. Protein sequence: CASSFGLRGSGNTIYF. This chain links TRBV7-9 with TRBJ1-3; 7 bases fit TRBD1. V lost 3 bases to trimming and J lost 3 bases; unmatched junction nucleotides: 8. In germline, CDR1 is SEHNR, CDR2 FQNEAQ (reference sequence). The CDR3 extends over 16 amino acids.

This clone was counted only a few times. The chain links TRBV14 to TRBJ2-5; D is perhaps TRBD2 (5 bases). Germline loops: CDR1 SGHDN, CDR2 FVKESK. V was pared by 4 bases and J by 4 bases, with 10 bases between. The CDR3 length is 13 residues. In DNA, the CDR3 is TGTGCCAGCAGCCCGTTAGCGATAGAGACCCAGTACTTC. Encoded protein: CASSPLAIETQYF.

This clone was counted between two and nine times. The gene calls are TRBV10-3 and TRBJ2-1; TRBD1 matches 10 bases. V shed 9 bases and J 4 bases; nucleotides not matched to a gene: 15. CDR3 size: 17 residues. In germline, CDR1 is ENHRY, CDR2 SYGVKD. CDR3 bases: TGTGCCATTTCCGGGACAGGGGACGCCATCGGGTACAATGAGCAGTTCTTC. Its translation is CAISGTGDAIGYNEQFF.

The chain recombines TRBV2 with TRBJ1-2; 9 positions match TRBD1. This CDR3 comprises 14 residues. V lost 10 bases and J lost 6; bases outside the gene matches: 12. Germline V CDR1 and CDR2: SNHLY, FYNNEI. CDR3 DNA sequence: TGTGCCACAAAAGAAACAGGGGGCCAACATGGCTACACCTTC. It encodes CATKETGGQHGYTF.

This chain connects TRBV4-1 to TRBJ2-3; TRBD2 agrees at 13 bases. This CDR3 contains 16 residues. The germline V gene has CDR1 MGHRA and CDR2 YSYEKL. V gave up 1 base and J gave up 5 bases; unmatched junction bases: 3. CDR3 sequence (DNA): TGCGCCAGCAGCCAAGGGACTAGCGGGGGTGTAGATACGCAGTATTTT. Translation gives CASSQGTSGGVDTQYF.

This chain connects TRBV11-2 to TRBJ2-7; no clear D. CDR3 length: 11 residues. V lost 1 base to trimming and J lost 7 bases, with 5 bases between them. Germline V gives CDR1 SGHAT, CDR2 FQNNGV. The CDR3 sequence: CASSLAAEQYF. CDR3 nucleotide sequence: TGTGCCAGCAGCTTAGCCGCGGAGCAGTACTTC.

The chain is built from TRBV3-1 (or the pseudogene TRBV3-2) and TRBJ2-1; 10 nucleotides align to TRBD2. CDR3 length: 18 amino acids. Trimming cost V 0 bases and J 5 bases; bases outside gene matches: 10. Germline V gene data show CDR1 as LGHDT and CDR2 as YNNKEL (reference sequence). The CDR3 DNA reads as TGTGCCAGCAGCCAAGATGCGTGGATAGCGGGGGGACACAATGAGCAGTTCTTC. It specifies CASSQDAWIAGGHNEQFF.

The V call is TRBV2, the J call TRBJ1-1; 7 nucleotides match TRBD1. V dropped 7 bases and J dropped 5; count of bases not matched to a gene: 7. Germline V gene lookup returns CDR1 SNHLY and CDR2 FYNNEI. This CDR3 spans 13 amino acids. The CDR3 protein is CASTPGGWTEAFF. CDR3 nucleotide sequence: TGTGCCAGCACCCCAGGGGGGTGGACTGAAGCTTTCTTT.

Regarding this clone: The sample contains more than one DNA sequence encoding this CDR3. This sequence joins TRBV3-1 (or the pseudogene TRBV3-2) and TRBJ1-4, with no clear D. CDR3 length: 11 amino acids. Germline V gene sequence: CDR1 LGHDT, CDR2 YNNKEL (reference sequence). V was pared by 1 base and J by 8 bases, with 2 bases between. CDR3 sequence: CASSQGEKLFF. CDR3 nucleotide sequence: TGTGCCAGCAGCCAAGGAGAAAAACTGTTTTTT.

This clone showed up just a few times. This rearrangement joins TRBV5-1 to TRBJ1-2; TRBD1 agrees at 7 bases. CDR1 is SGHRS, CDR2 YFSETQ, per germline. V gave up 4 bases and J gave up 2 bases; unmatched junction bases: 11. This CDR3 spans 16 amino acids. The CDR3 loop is CASSPGTASLNYGYTF. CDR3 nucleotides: TGCGCCAGCAGCCCTGGGACAGCCAGTCTCAACTATGGCTACACCTTC.

As DNA, the CDR3 is TGTGCCTGGAGTGTTTCGGACAGAATTCTTTACGAGCAGTACTTC. It translates to CAWSVSDRILYEQYF. The chain is built from TRBV30 and TRBJ2-7; the D gene is possibly TRBD1 (6 bases). CDR3 length: 15 residues. CDR1 and CDR2 from the germline V gene are GTSNPN and SVGIG (reference sequence). With 0 bases removed from V and 4 bases from J, the gap between germline ends came to 16 bases.

The CDR3 region is CASNDAGGDTQYF. DNA of the CDR3: TGCGCCAGCAACGACGCGGGGGGCGATACGCAGTATTTT. The chain combines TRBV5-1 with TRBJ2-3, with 8 bases fitting TRBD2. J gave up 6 bases and V 6 bases, and 6 bases lay outside the gene matches. CDR1 and CDR2 (germline): SGHRS, YFSETQ. The CDR3 is 13 residues long. The variable domain in full, with the rest retrieved from reference TRBV5-1 and TRBJ2-3, is KAGVTQTPRYLIKTRGQQVTLSCSPISGHRSVSWYQQTPGQGLQFLFEYFSETQRNKGNFPGRFSGRQFSNSRSEMNVSTLELGDSALYLCASNDAGGDTQYFGPGTRLTVL.